This T cell receptor beta chain comes out of a study of control samples from healthy donors and cancer patients. V was pared by 2 bases and J by 5 bases, with 9 bases of the junction left unmatched. This CDR3 comprises 16 residues. CDR1 and CDR2 from the germline V gene are SGHTA and FQGNSA. Profiling relied on immunoSEQ multiplex PCR, and the TCRdb table lists in-frame clones only, not all of them. Here the sample spans some 90,000 clones, about 88% being singletons. The chain recombines TRBV7-2 with TRBJ2-5; 9 bases fit TRBD1. The source material was blood. This clonotype originated in a woman aged 45-60 years in good health. DNA for the CDR3: TGTGCCAGCAGCTTAACCCTTACAGGGGGCTGGGAGACCCAGTACTTC. Residues: CASSLTLTGGWETQYF.